The 16 T cell receptor beta chains in this list originate from one sample, sequenced in a study of cytotoxic CD8 clonotypes in ibrutinib-treated CLL. The protocol was immunoSEQ multiplex PCR, while the TCRdb copy is restricted to in-frame clones and leaves out a portion. This table holds about 50,000 clones, over 65% found once. The input for sequencing was PBMCs, taken after 24 months of ibrutinib treatment. All receptors derive from a human donor with chronic lymphocytic leukemia.

The gene calls are TRBV28 and TRBJ2-7, with D tentatively TRBD2 (6 bases). Germline assignment: CDR1 MDHEN and CDR2 SYDVKM. CDR3 length: 15 residues. V gave up 1 base and J gave up 4 bases, with 14 bases separating them. The CDR3 coding sequence is TGTGCCAGCAGTTTATCCGGATGGCGGGGTTACGAGCAGTACTTC. Translated, it gives CASSLSGWRGYEQYF.

The chain couples TRBV28 to TRBJ2-7; TRBD1 aligns across 7 bases. Germline V gives CDR1 MDHEN, CDR2 SYDVKM. The V gene end was trimmed by 7 bases and the J gene end by 2 bases; junction bases not matched to a gene: 8. This CDR3 spans 14 amino acids. The CDR3 loop is CASIPGQATYEQYF. The DNA for the CDR3 is TGTGCCAGCATCCCCGGACAGGCTACCTACGAGCAGTACTTC.

The genes are TRBV20-1 and TRBJ2-5, with D hard to call. Germline CDR1 is DFQATT and CDR2 is SNEGSKA (reference sequence). Trimming stripped 0 bases from V and 2 bases from J, with 1 base between. The CDR3 totals 11 residues. The chain's CDR3 is CSARDQETQYF. The DNA of the CDR3 is TGCAGTGCTAGAGATCAAGAGACCCAGTACTTC.

The chain uses TRBV13 and TRBJ2-5, with D possibly matching TRBD2 (5 bases). The germline V gene has CDR1 PRHDT and CDR2 FYEKMQ (reference sequence). V shed 4 bases and J shed 2 bases, with 11 bases lying between them. The CDR3 loop spans 14 amino acids. The CDR3 here is CASSSTRFQETQYF. CDR3 in DNA: TGTGCCAGCAGCTCCACTAGGTTTCAAGAGACCCAGTACTTC.

V usage is TRBV20-1 and J usage is TRBJ2-3, with D uncertain. The germline V gene has CDR1 DFQATT and CDR2 SNEGSKA (reference sequence). V lost 4 bases to trimming and J lost 11 bases, with 7 bases between them. The CDR3 is made up of 9 amino acids. This chain's CDR3 is CSAILGQYF. CDR3 bases: TGCAGTGCTATCCTGGGGCAGTATTTT.

V gene TRBV7-9 combines with J gene TRBJ2-5; 9 nucleotides align to TRBD1. The CDR3 extends over 15 amino acids. J gave up 5 bases and V 7 bases, and 11 bases lay outside the gene matches. From germline, CDR1 is SEHNR and CDR2 FQNEAQ (reference sequence). The CDR3 DNA reads as TGTGCCAGCATCGATCAAACCGGGACAGGGGAGACCCAGTACTTC. As protein: CASIDQTGTGETQYF.

The V and J genes are TRBV6-5 and TRBJ2-5, with TRBD2 matching 12 bases. CDR3 length: 14 residues. Germline loops: CDR1 MNHEY, CDR2 SVGAGI. The ends lost 4 bases at V and 5 bases at J; junction bases unmatched: 2. The CDR3 here is CASSLTSGSETQYF. The CDR3 DNA sequence: TGTGCCAGCAGTTTGACTAGCGGGAGTGAGACCCAGTACTTC.

The chain has TRBV27 and TRBJ2-5, with D perhaps matching TRBD2 (6 bases). Trimming shortened V by 2 bases and J by 1 base, and 11 bases separated the two germline ends. CDR1 MNHEY and CDR2 SMNVEV come from the germline V gene (reference sequence). The length of the CDR3 is 15 residues. DNA of the CDR3: TGTGCCAGCAGTTTAGGGGGGTGGGTCCAAGAGACCCAGTACTTC. Amino acid sequence: CASSLGGWVQETQYF.

This clone was recorded only once. This chain joins TRBV11-3 and TRBJ2-7, with 14 nucleotides matching TRBD2. This CDR3 spans 14 amino acids. The junction had 2 bases not matched to a gene; V was cut back by 5 bases and J by 5 bases. Germline CDR1 reads SGHNT; CDR2 reads YENEEA. This CDR3 reads CASSAGLAGDEQYF. CDR3 in DNA: TGTGCCAGCAGCGCGGGACTAGCGGGAGACGAGCAGTACTTC.

This chain's CDR3 is CASSYRAETNEKLFF. CDR3 bases: TGTGCCAGCAGTTATAGGGCAGAAACTAATGAAAAACTGTTTTTT. V and J are TRBV6-5 and TRBJ1-4; no clear D gene. The germline V gene has CDR1 MNHEY and CDR2 SVGAGI. V was clipped by 3 bases and J by 1 base, with 9 bases between them. CDR3 length equals 15 residues.

The chain is built from TRBV5-8 and TRBJ1-3; tentatively, D is TRBD1 (5 bases). CDR1 and CDR2 from the germline V gene are SGHTS and YDEGEE. This CDR3 region has 15 residues. V was shortened by 3 bases and J by 0 bases, with 10 bases between the two germline ends. As DNA, the CDR3 is TGTGCCAGCAGCTGGCAGGGAGACTCTGGAAACACCATATATTTT. Translating it yields CASSWQGDSGNTIYF.

The rearrangement links TRBV4-3 to TRBJ1-5; unclear D gene. The CDR3 consists of 14 residues. V lost 0 bases, J lost 2 bases, and 5 bases lay in between. The germline V gene encodes CDR1 LGHNA and CDR2 YSLEER. In DNA form, the CDR3 reads TGCGCCAGCAGCCAAGATGAGGGCAATCAGCCCCAGCATTTT. It is translated as CASSQDEGNQPQHF.

V is TRBV5-1 and J is TRBJ1-6, with TRBD1 matching over 7 bases. CDR3 length equals 14 residues. The V gene end was trimmed by 4 bases and the J gene end by 7 bases; junction bases not matched to a gene: 5. Looked up from germline, CDR1 is SGHRS and CDR2 is YFSETQ. This CDR3 is CASSQGTVNSPLHF. The DNA for the CDR3 is TGCGCCAGCAGCCAAGGGACAGTGAATTCACCCCTCCACTTT.

The chain recombines TRBV2 with TRBJ2-1; D might be TRBD1 (5 bases). Germline V gives CDR1 SNHLY, CDR2 FYNNEI. This CDR3 is 15 amino acids long. Trimming left V 3 bases short and J 2 bases short, with 11 bases between. CDR3 DNA sequence: TGTGCCAGCAGTGAGATTGGGGCGGCCTACAATGAGCAGTTCTTC. This sequence encodes CASSEIGAAYNEQFF. The variable domain in full, with the rest retrieved from reference TRBV2 and TRBJ2-1, is EPEVTQTPSHQVTQMGQEVILRCVPISNHLYFYWYRQILGQKVEFLVSFYNNEISEKSEIFDDQFSVERPDGSNFTLKIRSTKLEDSAMYFCASSEIGAAYNEQFFGPGTRLTVL.

This chain connects TRBV2 to TRBJ2-7; D is unclear. This CDR3 contains 12 residues. The V gene's germline CDR1 is SNHLY and CDR2 FYNNEI. V lost 3 bases and J lost 2, with 5 bases in between. The CDR3 DNA reads TGTGCCAGCAGTGAGTTGGCCTACGAGCAGTACTTC. This codes for CASSELAYEQYF.

The gene calls are TRBV5-1 and TRBJ2-2; D not certain. Trimming stripped 4 bases from V and 4 bases from J, with 8 bases between. CDR3 length: 13 amino acids. Germline V gene data show CDR1 as SGHRS and CDR2 as YFSETQ. The CDR3 region is CASSPPTTGELFF. The CDR3 region has the DNA TGCGCCAGCAGCCCCCCTACCACCGGGGAGCTGTTTTTT. The full variable domain, with the rest looked up from reference TRBV5-1 and TRBJ2-2, is KAGVTQTPRYLIKTRGQQVTLSCSPISGHRSVSWYQQTPGQGLQFLFEYFSETQRNKGNFPGRFSGRQFSNSRSEMNVSTLELGDSALYLCASSPPTTGELFFGEGSRLTVL.